This TCR beta chain was obtained from a study of blood T cell repertoires in COVID-19. Whole-study context: Some COVID-19 samples were acute and others convalescent; all came from the United States, Italy and Spain. The analysed material was cDNA or gDNA that came from T cells, B-cell-depleted T cells, or PBMCs.

For this clone: The sample has other DNA sequences that encode this CDR3 too.

In the study's own analysis: Nucleated cell counts were estimated from reference gene primer amplification. Only in-frame clones appear in the TCRdb table, and some are missing; sequencing was by immunoSEQ multiplex PCR. The V and J calls and clone size are taken from that table; D and trimming were inferred from the DNA. This sample has about 440,000 clones, with about 85% found just once. The specimen sequenced was PBMCs or T cells enriched from blood (not recorded which). The TCR sequence derives from a woman under 30 with acute COVID-19.

The CDR3 DNA sequence: TGTGCCAGCAGCTCCGGACTAGCGGAAGAGACCCAGTACTTC. Translated: CASSSGLAEETQYF. This chain joins TRBV5-4 and TRBJ2-5, with 10 nucleotides matching TRBD2. CDR1 is SGHNT and CDR2 is YYREEE in the germline V gene (reference sequence). The CDR3 runs to 14 residues. The J segment lost 3 bases and the V segment lost 3 bases, leaving 2 bases of the junction unmatched. The whole variable domain, filled in from reference TRBV5-4 and TRBJ2-5, reads ETGVTQSPTHLIKTRGQQVTLRCSSQSGHNTVSWYQQALGQGPQFIFQYYREEENGRGNFPPRFSGLQFPNYSSELNVNALELDDSALYLCASSSGLAEETQYFGPGTRLLVL.